This T cell receptor (beta chain) came from a study of siplizumab effects on memory and regulatory T cells. The CDR3 contains 16 residues. The V end lost 4 bases, the J end lost 0 bases, and 15 bases lay between the germline ends. The germline V gene has CDR1 MGHDK and CDR2 SYGVNS. Each sample contributed some 96,000 TCR templates to the assay. Here immunoSEQ multiplex PCR was the method, and the copy in TCRdb shows in-frame clones only, minus some. The repertoire holds more than 85,000 clones, with 90% to 95% as singletons. Sequencing input: Tregs sorted from blood. The gene calls are TRBV25-1 and TRBJ1-1; D unresolved. The sequence derives from a human donor in good health. The CDR3 bases are TGTGCCAGCAGTGGCGCCTATGGGCTAATGAACACTGAAGCTTTCTTT. Its translation: CASSGAYGLMNTEAFF.